This T cell receptor (beta chain) comes out of a study of long-term antiretroviral therapy in people with HIV. Researchers ran immunoSEQ v3.0 at survey level. Measured with immunoSEQ multiplex PCR; TCRdb has only the in-frame clones, and not every one. The table lists some 20,000 clones, almost 80% of them singletons. To note about this clone: No antigen is known for it.

Every donor contributed at least one pre-ART and at least two post-ART PBMC samples. Study-wide results and limits: Relative to control repertoires, HIV repertoires exhibited narrower CDR3 length ranges. ART adherence, viral resistance and therapy changes were undocumented. Pre-ART-expanded clones dominated the repertoire at all time points.

V was pared by 4 bases and J by 1 base, with 10 bases between. CDR1 and CDR2 (germline): SNHLY, FYNNEI. The CDR3 totals 14 residues. The V and J genes are TRBV2 and TRBJ1-2; tentative D call: TRBD1 (5 bases). The sequencing here drew on unsorted PBMCs, taken 2.3 years after starting antiretroviral therapy. This clonotype was obtained from a woman in her 40s with HIV. The CDR3 DNA reads as TGTGCCAGCAGTGGAGGGACGGGTAACTATGGCTACACCTTC. This encodes CASSGGTGNYGYTF.